Here is one TCR beta chain with its context. Other DNA sequences in the same sample also yield this CDR3. Primers for the PCR totalled 60 Vbeta and 13 Jbeta. Clones were read by immunoSEQ multiplex PCR, and TCRdb kept only the in-frame ones, dropping some. This sample has a few hundred thousand clones, with 65% to 80% found just once. The entry originates in a study of cytomegalovirus exposure and HLA in healthy donors. Germline-derived CDR1 and CDR2 are SGDLS and YYNGEE. This CDR3 comprises 13 residues. V shed 0 bases and J shed 3 bases, with 6 bases lying between them. Sequenced: PBMCs. The TCR sequence derives from a man in his forties in good health and CMV-seronegative. The chain recombines TRBV9 with TRBJ2-5; D is perhaps TRBD2 (6 bases). CDR3 loop: CASSVGGEETQYF. CDR3 nucleotides: TGTGCCAGCAGCGTAGGCGGGGAAGAGACCCAGTACTTC.